The T cell receptor (beta chain) described here comes from a study of cytomegalovirus exposure and HLA in healthy donors. Overall study results and limits: A later analysis linked a missense variant in DCLRE1C to the trimming of TCR beta V and J genes. Among the sequence variants, a highly shared cluster was likely an artifact of sequencing.

With respect to this clone: Its specificity is unknown.

Although they were nominally healthy when sampled, donors likely had unrecorded immune exposures. 13 Jbeta primers and 60 Vbeta primers were used for the PCR. Generated by immunoSEQ multiplex PCR, the TCRdb table keeps only in-frame clones and is missing some. The sample holds about 140,000 clones, 70% to 75% seen once. This clonotype was sampled from a woman between 40 and 55 years old in good health and CMV-seronegative. Sequenced input: PBMCs.

This CDR3 reads CASSFSFSIYEQYF. CDR3 DNA sequence: TGTGCCAGCAGTTTTAGTTTTAGTATCTACGAGCAGTACTTC. The chain recombines TRBV27 with TRBJ2-7, with D hard to call. The CDR3 length is 14 residues. V lost 3 bases, J lost 3 bases, and 12 bases lay in between. In germline, CDR1 is MNHEY, CDR2 SMNVEV (reference sequence).